This is a list of T cell receptor beta chains from one sample in a study of blood T cell repertoires in COVID-19. The protocol was immunoSEQ multiplex PCR, while the TCRdb copy is restricted to in-frame clones and leaves out a portion. The sample lists under 300,000 clones; 86% were seen once. Sequences were obtained from peripheral blood. The receptors originated from a man aged 25-45 years who had recovered from COVID-19. CDR3s include the opening cysteine and the closing phenylalanine or tryptophan. A D gene is named only where the DNA matches it firmly. Clone size is given for some rows only: seen once, a few or many times, or a class if the clone is expanded.

d_call	j_call	clone_size	v_call	cdr3_nt	cdr3_aa
TRBD2	TRBJ2-3	NA	TRBV18	TGTGCCAGCTCACCAACAGCGGGGGGCTACACAGATACGCAGTATTTT	CASSPTAGGYTDTQYF
NA	TRBJ1-2	NA	TRBV5-4	TGTGCCAGCAGCCGTGGGGGCAGCAGGGTTTACTATGGCTACACCTTC	CASSRGGSRVYYGYTF
NA	TRBJ1-6	NA	TRBV18	TGTGCCAGCTCACTTGGAAACGCGGATAATTCACCCCTCCACTTT	CASSLGNADNSPLHF
TRBD1	TRBJ1-5	NA	TRBV6-5	TGTGCCAGCAGACCACTACAGGGGAATCAGCCCCAGCATTTT	CASRPLQGNQPQHF
TRBD2	TRBJ2-4	once	TRBV19	TGTGCCAGTAGTCCCCCCTCTGGCGGGGGCGGGGGGAAGGACATTCAGTACTTC	CASSPPSGGGGGKDIQYF
TRBD2	TRBJ2-7	once	TRBV5-4	TGTGCCAGCAGTCGAGCGGGGGGGCCCTACGAGCAGTACTTC	CASSRAGGPYEQYF
TRBD2	TRBJ2-1	NA	TRBV3-1/TRBV3-2	TGTGCCAGCAGCCAAGATCGGAGTAGCGGGGGACTCAATGAGCAGTTCTTC	CASSQDRSSGGLNEQFF
NA	TRBJ2-2	few	TRBV6-5	TGTGCCAGCACTCACAGGGATGAGACCGGGGAGCTGTTTTTT	CASTHRDETGELFF
TRBD1	TRBJ2-5	NA	TRBV5-1	TGCGCCAGCAGCTCTCGACAGGGGGCCCAAGAGACCCAGTACTTC	CASSSRQGAQETQYF
NA	TRBJ2-7	NA	TRBV18	TGTGCCAGCTCACCACGAGCCTACGAGCAGTACTTC	CASSPRAYEQYF
NA	TRBJ1-4	NA	TRBV5-1	TGCGCCAGCCGTATAGAGGGAGTCAGAGGTGAAAAACTGTTTTTT	CASRIEGVRGEKLFF
TRBD1	TRBJ2-1	NA	TRBV29-1	TGCAGCCACTCATCGGGACAGGGTGTCGTGCAGTTCTTC	CSHSSGQGVVQFF
TRBD1	TRBJ1-2	once	TRBV27	TGTGCCAGCAAGATACAGGGGAACTATGGCTACACCTTC	CASKIQGNYGYTF